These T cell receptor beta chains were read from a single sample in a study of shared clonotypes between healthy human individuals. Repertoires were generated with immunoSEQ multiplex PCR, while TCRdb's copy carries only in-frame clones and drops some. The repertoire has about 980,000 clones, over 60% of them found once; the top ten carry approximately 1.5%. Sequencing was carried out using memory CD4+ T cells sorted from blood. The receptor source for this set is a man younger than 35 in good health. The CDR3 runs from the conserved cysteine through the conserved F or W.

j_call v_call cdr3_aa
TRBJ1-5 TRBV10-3 CAIRDRDQPQHF
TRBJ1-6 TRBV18 CASSPQGSGVSPLHF
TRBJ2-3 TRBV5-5 CASSFIAGERDTQYF
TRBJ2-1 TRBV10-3 CAISAPSGLAGNEQFF
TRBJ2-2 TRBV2 CASSERTTGELFF
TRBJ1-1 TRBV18 CASSLTGGMGTEAFF
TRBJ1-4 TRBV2 CASRDIGWTNEKLFF
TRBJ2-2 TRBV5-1 CASSPRHREQGTGELFF
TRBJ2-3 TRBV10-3 CAISGAPADTQYF
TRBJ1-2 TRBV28 CASSAGQGTYGYTF
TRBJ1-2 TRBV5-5 CASSFLTGYGYTF
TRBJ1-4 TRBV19 CASSVLGQGGSEKLFF
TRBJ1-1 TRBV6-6 CASTRDREGRSEAFF
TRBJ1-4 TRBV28 CASSLPGTGVTTNEKLFF
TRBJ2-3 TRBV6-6 CASSPGLHRTDTQYF
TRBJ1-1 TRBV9 CASSYGRGTEAFF
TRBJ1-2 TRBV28 CASSPHLGVYGYTF
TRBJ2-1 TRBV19 CASSIFGTSGRGLWNEQFF
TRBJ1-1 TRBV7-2 CASSPGGRGAEAFF
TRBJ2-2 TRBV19 CASKETGYTGELFF
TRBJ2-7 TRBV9 CASSVAGGTYEQYF
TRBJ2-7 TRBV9 CASSEAWGSSYEQYF
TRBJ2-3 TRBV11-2 CASSFSSTDTQYF
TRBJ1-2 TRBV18 CASSPGSTDFYGYTF
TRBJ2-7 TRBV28 CASRGGGSSYEQYF
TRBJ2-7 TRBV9 CASSVATQAYEQYF
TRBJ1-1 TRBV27 CASSSTGGSDTEAFF
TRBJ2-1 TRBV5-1 CASSSLITGTSGTAGEQFF